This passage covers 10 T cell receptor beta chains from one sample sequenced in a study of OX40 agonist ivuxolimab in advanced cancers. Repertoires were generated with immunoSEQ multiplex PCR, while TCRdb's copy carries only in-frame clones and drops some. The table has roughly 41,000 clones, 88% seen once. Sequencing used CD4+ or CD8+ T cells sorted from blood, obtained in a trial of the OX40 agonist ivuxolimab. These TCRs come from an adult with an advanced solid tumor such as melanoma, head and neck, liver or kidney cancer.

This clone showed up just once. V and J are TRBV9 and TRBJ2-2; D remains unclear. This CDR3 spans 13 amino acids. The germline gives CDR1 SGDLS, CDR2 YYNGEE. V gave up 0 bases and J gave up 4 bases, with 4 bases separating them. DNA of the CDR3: TGTGCCAGCAGCGTAGAGGGCACCGGGGAGCTGTTTTTT. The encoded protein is CASSVEGTGELFF. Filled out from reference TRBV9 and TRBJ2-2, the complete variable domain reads DSGVTQTPKHLITATGQRVTLRCSPRSGDLSVYWYQQSLDQGLQFLIQYYNGEERAKGNILERFSAQQFPDLHSELNLSSLELGDSALYFCASSVEGTGELFFGEGSRLTVL.

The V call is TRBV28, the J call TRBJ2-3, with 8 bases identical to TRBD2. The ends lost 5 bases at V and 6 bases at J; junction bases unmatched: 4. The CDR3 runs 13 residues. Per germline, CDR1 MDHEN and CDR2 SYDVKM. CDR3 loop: CASSVTGGDTQYF. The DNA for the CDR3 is TGTGCCAGCAGTGTGACGGGGGGGGATACGCAGTATTTT.

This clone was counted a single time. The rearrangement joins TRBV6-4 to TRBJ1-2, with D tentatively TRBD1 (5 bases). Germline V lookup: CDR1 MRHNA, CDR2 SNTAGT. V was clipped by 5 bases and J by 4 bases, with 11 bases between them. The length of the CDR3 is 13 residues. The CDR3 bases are TGTGCCAGCAGTCGGGGGGAGAGCTATGGCTACACCTTC. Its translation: CASSRGESYGYTF.

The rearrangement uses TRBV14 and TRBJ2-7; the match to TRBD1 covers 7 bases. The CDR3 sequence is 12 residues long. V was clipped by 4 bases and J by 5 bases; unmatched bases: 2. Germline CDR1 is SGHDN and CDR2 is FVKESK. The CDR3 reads CASSPTGNEQYF. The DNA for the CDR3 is TGTGCCAGCAGCCCGACAGGGAACGAGCAGTACTTC.

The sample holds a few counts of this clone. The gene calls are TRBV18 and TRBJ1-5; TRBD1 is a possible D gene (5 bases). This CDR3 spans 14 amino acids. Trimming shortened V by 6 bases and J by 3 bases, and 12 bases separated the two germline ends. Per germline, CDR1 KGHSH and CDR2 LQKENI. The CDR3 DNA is TGTGCCAGCTCGCGTTCAGGGAACAATCAGCCCCAGCATTTT. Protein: CASSRSGNNQPQHF.

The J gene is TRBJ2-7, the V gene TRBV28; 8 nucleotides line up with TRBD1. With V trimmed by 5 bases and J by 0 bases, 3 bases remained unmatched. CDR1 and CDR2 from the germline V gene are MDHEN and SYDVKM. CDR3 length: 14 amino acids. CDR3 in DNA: TGTGCCAGCAGTCACAGGGGGAGCTCCTACGAGCAGTACTTC. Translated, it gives CASSHRGSSYEQYF.

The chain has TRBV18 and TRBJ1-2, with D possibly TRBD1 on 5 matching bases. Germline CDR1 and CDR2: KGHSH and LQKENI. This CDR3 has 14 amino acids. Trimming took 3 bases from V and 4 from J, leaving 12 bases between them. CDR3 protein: CASSPTAGAYGYTF. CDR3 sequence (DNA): TGTGCCAGCTCACCCACGGCCGGGGCCTATGGCTACACCTTC.

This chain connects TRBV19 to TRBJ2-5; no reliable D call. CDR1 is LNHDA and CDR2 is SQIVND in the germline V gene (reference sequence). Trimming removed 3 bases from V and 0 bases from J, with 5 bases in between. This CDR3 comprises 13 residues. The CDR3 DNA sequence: TGTGCCAGTAGTATGAGGTACCAAGAGACCCAGTACTTC. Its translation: CASSMRYQETQYF.

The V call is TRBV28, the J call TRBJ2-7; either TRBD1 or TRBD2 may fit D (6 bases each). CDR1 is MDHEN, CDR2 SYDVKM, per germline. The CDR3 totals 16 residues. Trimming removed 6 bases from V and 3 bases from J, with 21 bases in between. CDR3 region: CASSPAGTKGGYEQYF. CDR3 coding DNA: TGTGCCAGCAGCCCTGCCGGGACCAAGGGGGGCTACGAGCAGTACTTC.

CDR3 amino acids: CATSSLGQVPGELFF. DNA of the CDR3: TGTGCCACCAGCAGCCTGGGACAGGTCCCCGGGGAGCTGTTTTTT. The chain uses TRBV15 and TRBJ2-2; 8 bases are shared with TRBD1. Losses at the gene ends were 3 bases for V and 6 bases for J; bases not matched to a gene: 6. Germline CDR1 is LNHNV and CDR2 is YYDKDF (reference sequence). This CDR3 region has 15 residues.